This TCR beta chain emerged from a study of T cell responses to AZD1222 COVID-19 vaccine. Overall study findings and caveats: Females made up more of the donors, who were largely white British, and clonal diversity may have come out too low. Two AZD1222 doses significantly raised spike-specific TCR breadth and depth over controls. Spike as a whole was targeted by vaccine-associated CD4 TCRs, dominant at 160-218 and 743-854.

The CDR3 has 15 residues. V lost 4 bases to trimming and J lost 1 base, with 14 bases between them. The germline V gene encodes CDR1 SGHRS and CDR2 YFSETQ. Repertoires were generated with immunoSEQ multiplex PCR, while TCRdb's copy carries only in-frame clones and drops some. This sample has around 99,000 clones, with 80% to 95% found just once. Remarks on this clone: As yet, its antigen is unknown.

Sequences were derived from peripheral blood, sampled 28 days after the second AZD1222 dose. The receptor's source is an adult who received the AZD1222 COVID-19 vaccine. The rearrangement links TRBV5-1 to TRBJ1-1; TRBD1 is a possible D gene (5 bases). Here the CDR3 reads CASSLGGRQNTEAFF. In DNA form, the CDR3 reads TGCGCCAGCAGCCTTGGGGGACGACAGAACACTGAAGCTTTCTTT.